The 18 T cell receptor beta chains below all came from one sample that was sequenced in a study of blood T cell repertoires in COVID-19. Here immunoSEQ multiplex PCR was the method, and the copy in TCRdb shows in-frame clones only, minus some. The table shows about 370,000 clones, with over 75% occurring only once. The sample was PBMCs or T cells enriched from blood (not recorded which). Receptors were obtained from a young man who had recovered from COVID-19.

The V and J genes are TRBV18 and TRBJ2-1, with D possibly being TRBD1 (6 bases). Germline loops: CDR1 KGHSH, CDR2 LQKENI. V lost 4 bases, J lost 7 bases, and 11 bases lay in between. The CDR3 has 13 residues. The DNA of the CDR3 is TGTGCCAGCTCACTGACAGGAAGAAATGAGCAGTTCTTC. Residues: CASSLTGRNEQFF.

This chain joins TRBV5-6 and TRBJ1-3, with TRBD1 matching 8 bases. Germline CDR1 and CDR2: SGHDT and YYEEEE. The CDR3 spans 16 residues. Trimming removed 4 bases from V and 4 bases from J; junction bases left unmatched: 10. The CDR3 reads CASSPQGVFVGNTIYF. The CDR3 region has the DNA TGTGCCAGCAGCCCACAGGGGGTATTTGTCGGAAACACCATATATTTT.

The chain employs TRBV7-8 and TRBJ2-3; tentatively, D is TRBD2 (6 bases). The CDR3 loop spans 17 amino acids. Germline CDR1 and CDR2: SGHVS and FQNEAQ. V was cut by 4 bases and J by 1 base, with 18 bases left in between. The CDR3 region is CASSSKRWAGRTDTQYF. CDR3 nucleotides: TGTGCCAGCAGCTCGAAACGGTGGGCGGGGCGCACAGATACGCAGTATTTT.

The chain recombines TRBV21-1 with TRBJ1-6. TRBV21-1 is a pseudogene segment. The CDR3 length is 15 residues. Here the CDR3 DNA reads TGTGCCAGCAGCATGTCCGGGACTGTTAATTCACCCCTCCACTTT. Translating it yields CASSMSGTVNSPLHF.

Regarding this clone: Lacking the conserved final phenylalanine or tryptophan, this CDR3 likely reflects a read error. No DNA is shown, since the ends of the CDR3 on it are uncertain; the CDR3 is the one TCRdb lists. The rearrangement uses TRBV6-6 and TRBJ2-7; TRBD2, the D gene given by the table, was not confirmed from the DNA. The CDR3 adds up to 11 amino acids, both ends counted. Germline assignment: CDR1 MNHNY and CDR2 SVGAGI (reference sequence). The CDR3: CASSWERELLL.

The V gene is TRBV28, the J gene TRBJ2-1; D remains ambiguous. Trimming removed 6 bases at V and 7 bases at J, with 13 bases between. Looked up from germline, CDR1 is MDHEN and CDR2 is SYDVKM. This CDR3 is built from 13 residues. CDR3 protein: CASRVTTPNEQFF. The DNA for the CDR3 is TGTGCCAGCAGAGTAACTACCCCAAATGAGCAGTTCTTC.

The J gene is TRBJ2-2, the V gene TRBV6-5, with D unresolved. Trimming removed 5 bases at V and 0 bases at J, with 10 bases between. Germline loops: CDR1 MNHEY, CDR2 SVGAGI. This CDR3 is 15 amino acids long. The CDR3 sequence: CASSIEFANTGELFF. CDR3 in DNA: TGTGCCAGCAGTATTGAGTTCGCGAACACCGGGGAGCTGTTTTTT.

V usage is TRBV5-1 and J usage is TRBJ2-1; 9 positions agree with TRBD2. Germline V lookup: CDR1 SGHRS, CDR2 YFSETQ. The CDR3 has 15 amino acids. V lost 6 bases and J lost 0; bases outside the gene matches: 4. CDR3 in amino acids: CASTRSGSSYNEQFF. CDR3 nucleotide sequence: TGCGCCAGCACCCGTAGCGGGAGCTCCTACAATGAGCAGTTCTTC.

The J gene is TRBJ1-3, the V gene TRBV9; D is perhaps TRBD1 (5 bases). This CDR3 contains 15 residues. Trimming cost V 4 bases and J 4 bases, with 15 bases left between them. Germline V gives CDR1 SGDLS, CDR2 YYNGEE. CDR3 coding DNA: TGTGCCAGCAGCCCCATCGTCGCAGGGGGAAACACCATATATTTT. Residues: CASSPIVAGGNTIYF.

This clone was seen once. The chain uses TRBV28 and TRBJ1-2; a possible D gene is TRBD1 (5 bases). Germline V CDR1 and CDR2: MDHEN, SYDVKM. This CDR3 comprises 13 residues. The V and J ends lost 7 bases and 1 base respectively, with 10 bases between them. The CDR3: CASNVDINYGYTF. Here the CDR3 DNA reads TGTGCCAGCAACGTGGACATTAACTATGGCTACACCTTC.

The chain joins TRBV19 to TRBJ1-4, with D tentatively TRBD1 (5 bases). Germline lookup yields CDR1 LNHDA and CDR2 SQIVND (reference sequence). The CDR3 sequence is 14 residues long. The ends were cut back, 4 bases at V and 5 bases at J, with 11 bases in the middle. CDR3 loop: CASSNHRPNEKLFF. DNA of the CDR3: TGTGCCAGTAGTAATCACAGGCCGAATGAAAAACTGTTTTTT.

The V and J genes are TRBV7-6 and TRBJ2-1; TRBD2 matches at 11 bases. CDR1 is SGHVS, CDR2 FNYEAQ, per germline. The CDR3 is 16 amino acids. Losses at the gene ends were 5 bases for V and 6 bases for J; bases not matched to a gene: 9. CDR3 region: CASSDRLAGLTNEQFF. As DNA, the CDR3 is TGTGCCAGCAGCGACCGACTAGCGGGACTAACCAATGAGCAGTTCTTC.

Here the CDR3 reads CASSPRGNTEAFF. CDR3 coding DNA: TGTGCCAGCTCACCAAGGGGAAACACTGAAGCTTTCTTT. J is TRBJ1-1 and V is TRBV18; D is possibly TRBD1 (5 bases). Germline V gene sequence: CDR1 KGHSH, CDR2 LQKENI. This CDR3 has 13 residues. The V end was cut by 2 bases, the J end by 2 bases, with 6 bases between.

This chain's CDR3 is CASSQLPTGGTEAFF. The CDR3 bases are TGTGCCAGCAGCCAACTCCCCACAGGGGGCACTGAAGCTTTCTTT. V and J are TRBV3-1 (or the pseudogene TRBV3-2) and TRBJ1-1; 8 nucleotides align to TRBD1. The CDR3 sequence is 15 residues long. J lost 4 bases, V lost 2 bases, and 6 bases had no gene match. Looked up from germline, CDR1 is LGHDT and CDR2 is YNNKEL (reference sequence).

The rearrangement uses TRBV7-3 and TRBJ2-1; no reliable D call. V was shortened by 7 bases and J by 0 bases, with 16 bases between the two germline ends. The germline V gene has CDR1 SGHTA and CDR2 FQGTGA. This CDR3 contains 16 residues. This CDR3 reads CASTHSLSISYNEQFF. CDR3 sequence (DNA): TGTGCCAGCACCCACTCCCTCTCCATCTCCTACAATGAGCAGTTCTTC.

CDR3 sequence (DNA): TGTGCCAGCAGCTTCCGTTCTCCGGTGGCTAGCTCCTACGAGCAGTACTTC. This sequence encodes CASSFRSPVASSYEQYF. V usage is TRBV5-4 and J usage is TRBJ2-7; D unclear. CDR1 and CDR2 (germline): SGHNT, YYREEE (reference sequence). V shed 2 bases and J shed 0 bases, with 18 bases lying between them. The CDR3 totals 17 residues.

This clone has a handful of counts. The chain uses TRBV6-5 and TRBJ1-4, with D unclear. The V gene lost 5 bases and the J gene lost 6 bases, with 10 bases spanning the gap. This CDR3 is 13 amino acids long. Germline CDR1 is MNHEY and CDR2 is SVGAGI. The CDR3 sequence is CASSRPPDEKLFF. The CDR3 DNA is TGTGCCAGCAGTCGCCCCCCGGATGAAAAACTGTTTTTT.

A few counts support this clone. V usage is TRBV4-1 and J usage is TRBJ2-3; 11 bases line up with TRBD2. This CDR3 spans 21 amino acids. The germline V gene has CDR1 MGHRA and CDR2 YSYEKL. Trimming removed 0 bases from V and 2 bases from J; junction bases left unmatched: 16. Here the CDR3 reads CASSQDPRLAGGYRTTDTQYF. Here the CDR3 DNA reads TGCGCCAGCAGCCAAGATCCCCGGCTAGCGGGGGGTTACCGAACCACAGATACGCAGTATTTT.